The rows below give T cell receptor beta chains drawn from one sample of a study of blood T cell repertoires in COVID-19. Libraries were prepared by immunoSEQ multiplex PCR; TCRdb keeps only in-frame clonotypes and omits some of them. The profile shows roughly 200,000 clones, around 81% of them singletons. Sample: peripheral blood. These receptors originate from a man aged 50 to 59 with active or convalescent COVID-19. The CDR3 runs from the conserved cysteine through the conserved F or W. Each record gives: J gene, clone size, V gene, CDR3 protein. Size is stated for part of the rows, as once, few or many counts, or as a class when the clone is expanded.

TRBJ2-3 | NA | TRBV3-1/TRBV3-2 | CASSQPPEGGDTQYF
TRBJ1-6 | once | TRBV6-5 | CASEVEGNNSPLHF
TRBJ2-1 | NA | TRBV19 | CASSEVAGALVREQFF
TRBJ1-2 | NA | TRBV6-5 | CASSYPGYGYTF
TRBJ1-2 | NA | TRBV24-1 | CATSDSGREHGYTF
TRBJ2-2 | NA | TRBV3-1/TRBV3-2 | CASSQPGQSTGELFF
TRBJ1-1 | NA | TRBV6-5 | CASRMTGPSEAFF
TRBJ2-3 | NA | TRBV5-8 | CASSFSGARGDTQYF
TRBJ1-4 | NA | TRBV27 | CASSYLSQVNEKLFF
TRBJ2-5 | once | TRBV7-8 | CASSQGLAGNQETQYF
TRBJ2-1 | NA | TRBV3-1/TRBV3-2 | CASSQTSGGAYEQFF
TRBJ1-1 | NA | TRBV29-1 | CSVEEGQPNTEAFF
TRBJ2-1 | NA | TRBV15 | CATSRGSGGVNEQFF
TRBJ2-5 | NA | TRBV5-4 | CASSRATGQETQYF
TRBJ1-2 | few | TRBV28 | CASNHRYGYTF
TRBJ2-3 | NA | TRBV19 | CASSSPGQTDTQYF
TRBJ2-5 | NA | TRBV9 | CASSAGGTIGQTQYF
TRBJ1-5 | NA | TRBV5-1 | CASSYQGTENAGSNQPQHF
TRBJ2-5 | NA | TRBV5-1 | CASSSSGQKGETQYF
TRBJ2-3 | few | TRBV30 | CAWSVSLAGGHTDTQYF
TRBJ1-1 | NA | TRBV3-1/TRBV3-2 | CASSPPGQGTEAFF
TRBJ1-4 | NA | TRBV25-1 | CASRRTGGNEKLFF
TRBJ2-1 | NA | TRBV19 | CASSFRISYNEQFF
TRBJ2-7 | NA | TRBV19 | CASSIETGLDEQYF
TRBJ1-5 | NA | TRBV9 | CASSARDSNQPQHF
TRBJ2-2 | NA | TRBV7-2 | CASSPGTGGTGELFF
TRBJ2-7 | NA | TRBV10-3 | CAISGGQGGNYEQYF
TRBJ1-4 | NA | TRBV7-4 | CASSLNGQAEKLFF
TRBJ1-1 | NA | TRBV2 | CASRRGTGVFTEAFF
TRBJ1-2 | NA | TRBV11-2 | CASSLFPDSPNF
TRBJ2-6 | NA | TRBV6-1 | CASSDSGSGANVLTF
TRBJ2-7 | NA | TRBV5-1 | CASHPLAGSSSYEQYF
TRBJ2-5 | NA | TRBV7-2 | CASSSPQTQETQYF
TRBJ1-6 | NA | TRBV18 | CASSPISGTDNYNSPLHF
TRBJ2-3 | NA | TRBV9 | CASSVLSGGTDTQYF
TRBJ2-7 | NA | TRBV5-4 | CASSTLRDSKVRQYF
TRBJ2-7 | once | TRBV28 | CASSSTYEQYF
TRBJ1-1 | NA | TRBV29-1 | CSVEDRKATEAFF
TRBJ1-4 | NA | TRBV19 | CASKRTGMDEKLFF
TRBJ1-1 | once | TRBV19 | CASSALAGGTEAFF
TRBJ2-7 | NA | TRBV27 | CASSRSPSFPYEQYF
TRBJ2-3 | NA | TRBV5-1 | CASSRTVGRVSTDTQYF